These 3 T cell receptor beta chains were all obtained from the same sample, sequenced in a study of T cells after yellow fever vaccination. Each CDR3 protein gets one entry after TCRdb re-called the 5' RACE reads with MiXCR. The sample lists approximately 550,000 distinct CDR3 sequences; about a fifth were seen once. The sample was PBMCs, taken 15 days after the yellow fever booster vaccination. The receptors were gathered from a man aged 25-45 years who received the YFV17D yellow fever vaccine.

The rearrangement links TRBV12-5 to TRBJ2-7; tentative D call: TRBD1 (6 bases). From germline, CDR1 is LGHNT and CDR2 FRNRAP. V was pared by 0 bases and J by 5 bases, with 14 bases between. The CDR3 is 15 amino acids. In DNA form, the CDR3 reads TGTGCTAGTGGTTTGGTACGTAGGGGGATCCACGAGCAGTACTTC. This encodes CASGLVRRGIHEQYF.

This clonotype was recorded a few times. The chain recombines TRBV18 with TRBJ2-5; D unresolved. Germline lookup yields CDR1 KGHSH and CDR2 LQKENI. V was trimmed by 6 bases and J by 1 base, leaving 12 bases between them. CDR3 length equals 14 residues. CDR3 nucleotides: TGTGCCAGCTCCCAGCTTCCCGCCCAAGAGACCCAGTACTTC. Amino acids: CASSQLPAQETQYF. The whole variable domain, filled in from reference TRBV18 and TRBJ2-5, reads NAGVMQNPRHLVRRRGQEARLRCSPMKGHSHVYWYRQLPEEGLKFMVYLQKENIIDESGMPKERFSAEFPKEGPSILRIQQVVRGDSAAYFCASSQLPAQETQYFGPGTRLLVL.

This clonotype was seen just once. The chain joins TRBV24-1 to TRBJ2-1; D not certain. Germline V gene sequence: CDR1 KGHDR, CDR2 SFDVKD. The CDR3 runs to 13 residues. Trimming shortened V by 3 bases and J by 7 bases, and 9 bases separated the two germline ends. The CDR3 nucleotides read TGTGCCACCAGTGATGCTACTTCTAATGAGCAGTTCTTC. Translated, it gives CATSDATSNEQFF.